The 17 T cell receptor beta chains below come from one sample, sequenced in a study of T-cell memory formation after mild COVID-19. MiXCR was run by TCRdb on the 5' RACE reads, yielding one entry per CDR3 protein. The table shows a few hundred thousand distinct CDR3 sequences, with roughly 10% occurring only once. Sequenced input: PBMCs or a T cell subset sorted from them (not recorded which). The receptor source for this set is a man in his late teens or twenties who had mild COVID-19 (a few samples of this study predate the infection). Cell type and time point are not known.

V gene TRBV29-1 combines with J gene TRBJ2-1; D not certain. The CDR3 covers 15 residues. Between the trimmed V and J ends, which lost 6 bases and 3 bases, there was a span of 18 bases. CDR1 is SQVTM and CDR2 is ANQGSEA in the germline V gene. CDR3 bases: TGCAGCGTGGGAAAATGGAGCATAGACTACAATGAGCAGTTCTTC. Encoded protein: CSVGKWSIDYNEQFF.

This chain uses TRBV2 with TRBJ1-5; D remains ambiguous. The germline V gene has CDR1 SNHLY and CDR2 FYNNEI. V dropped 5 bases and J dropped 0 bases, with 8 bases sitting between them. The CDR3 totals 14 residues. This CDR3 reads CASSLAASNQPQHF. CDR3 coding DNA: TGTGCCAGCAGTTTGGCAGCTAGCAATCAGCCCCAGCATTTT.

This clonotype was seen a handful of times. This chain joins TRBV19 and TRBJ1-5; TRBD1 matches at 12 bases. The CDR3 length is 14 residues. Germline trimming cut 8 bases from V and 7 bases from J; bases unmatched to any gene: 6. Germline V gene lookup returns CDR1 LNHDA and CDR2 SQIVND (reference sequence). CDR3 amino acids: CASAGTGGRQPQHF. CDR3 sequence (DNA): TGTGCCAGTGCCGGGACAGGGGGCCGACAGCCCCAGCATTTT.

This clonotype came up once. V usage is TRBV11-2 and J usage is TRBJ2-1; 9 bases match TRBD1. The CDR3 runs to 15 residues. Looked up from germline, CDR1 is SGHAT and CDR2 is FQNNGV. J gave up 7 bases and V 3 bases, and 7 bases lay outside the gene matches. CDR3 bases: TGTGCCAGCAGCTTCCACAGGGGGCGTTGGAATGAGCAGTTCTTC. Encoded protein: CASSFHRGRWNEQFF.

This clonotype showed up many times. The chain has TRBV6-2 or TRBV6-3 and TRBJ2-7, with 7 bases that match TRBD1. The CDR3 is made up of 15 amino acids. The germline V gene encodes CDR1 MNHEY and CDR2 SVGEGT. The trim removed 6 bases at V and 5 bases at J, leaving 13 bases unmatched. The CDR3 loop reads CASSRTGDKADEQYF. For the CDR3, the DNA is TGTGCCAGCAGCCGAACAGGGGATAAGGCCGACGAGCAGTACTTC.

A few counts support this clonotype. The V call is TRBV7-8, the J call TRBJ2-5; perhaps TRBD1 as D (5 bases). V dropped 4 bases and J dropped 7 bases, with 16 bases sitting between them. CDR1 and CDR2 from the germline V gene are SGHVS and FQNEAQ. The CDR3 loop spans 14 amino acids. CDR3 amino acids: CASSSVRPGRTQYF. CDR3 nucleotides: TGTGCCAGCAGCTCAGTCCGGCCAGGGCGGACCCAGTACTTC.

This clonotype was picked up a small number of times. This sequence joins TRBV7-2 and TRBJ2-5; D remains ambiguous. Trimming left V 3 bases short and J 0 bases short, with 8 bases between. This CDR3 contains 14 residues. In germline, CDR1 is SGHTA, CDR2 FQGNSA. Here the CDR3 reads CASSFSAYQETQYF. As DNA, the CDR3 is TGTGCCAGCAGCTTTTCCGCGTACCAAGAGACCCAGTACTTC.

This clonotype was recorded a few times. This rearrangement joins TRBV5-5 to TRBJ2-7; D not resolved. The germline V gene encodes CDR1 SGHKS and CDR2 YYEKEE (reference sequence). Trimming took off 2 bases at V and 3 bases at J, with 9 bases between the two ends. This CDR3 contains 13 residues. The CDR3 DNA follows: TGTGCCAGCAGCTTAGTACCGCGCTACGAGCAGTACGTC. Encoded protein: CASSLVPRYEQYV.

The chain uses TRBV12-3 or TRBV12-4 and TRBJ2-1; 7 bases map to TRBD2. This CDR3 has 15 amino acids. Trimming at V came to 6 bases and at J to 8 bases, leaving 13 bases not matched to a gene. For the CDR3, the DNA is TGTGCCAGCAGCGGCAGCGGGGAACCTCTGGATGAGCAGTTCTTC. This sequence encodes CASSGSGEPLDEQFF.

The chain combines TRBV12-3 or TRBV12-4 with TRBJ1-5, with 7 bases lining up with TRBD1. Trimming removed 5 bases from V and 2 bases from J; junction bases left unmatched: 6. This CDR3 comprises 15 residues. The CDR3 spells CASSGGGVGNQPQHF. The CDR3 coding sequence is TGTGCCAGCAGTGGAGGGGGCGTCGGCAATCAGCCCCAGCATTTT.

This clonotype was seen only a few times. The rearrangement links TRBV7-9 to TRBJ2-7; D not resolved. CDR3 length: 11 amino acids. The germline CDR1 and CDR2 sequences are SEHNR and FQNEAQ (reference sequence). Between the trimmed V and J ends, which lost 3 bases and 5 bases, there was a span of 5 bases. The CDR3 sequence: CASSLINEQYF. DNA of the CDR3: TGTGCCAGCAGCTTGATCAACGAGCAGTACTTC.

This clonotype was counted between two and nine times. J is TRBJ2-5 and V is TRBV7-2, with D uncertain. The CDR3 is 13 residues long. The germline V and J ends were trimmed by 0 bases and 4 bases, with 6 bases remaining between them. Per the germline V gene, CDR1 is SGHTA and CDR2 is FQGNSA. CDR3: CASSLAMGETQYF. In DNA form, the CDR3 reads TGTGCCAGCAGCTTAGCGATGGGAGAGACCCAGTACTTC.

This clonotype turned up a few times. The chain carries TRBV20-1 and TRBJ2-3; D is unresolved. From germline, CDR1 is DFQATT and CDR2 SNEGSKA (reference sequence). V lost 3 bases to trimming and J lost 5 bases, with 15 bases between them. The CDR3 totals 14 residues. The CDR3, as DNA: TGCAGTGCTAGGAACTCCTTTGGGCAAGATACGCAGTATTTT. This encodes CSARNSFGQDTQYF.

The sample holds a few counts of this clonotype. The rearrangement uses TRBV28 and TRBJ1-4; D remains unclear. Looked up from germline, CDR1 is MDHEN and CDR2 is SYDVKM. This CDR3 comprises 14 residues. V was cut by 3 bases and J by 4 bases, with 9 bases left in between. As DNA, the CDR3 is TGTGCCAGCAGTTTTCGGCAGATTAATGAAAAACTGTTTTTT. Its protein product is CASSFRQINEKLFF.

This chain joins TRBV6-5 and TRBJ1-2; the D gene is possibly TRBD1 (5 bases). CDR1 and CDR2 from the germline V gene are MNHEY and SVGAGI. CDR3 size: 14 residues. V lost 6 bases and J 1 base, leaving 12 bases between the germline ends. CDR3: CASRPRQFNYGYTF. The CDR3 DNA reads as TGTGCCAGCAGACCTCGACAGTTTAACTATGGCTACACCTTC.

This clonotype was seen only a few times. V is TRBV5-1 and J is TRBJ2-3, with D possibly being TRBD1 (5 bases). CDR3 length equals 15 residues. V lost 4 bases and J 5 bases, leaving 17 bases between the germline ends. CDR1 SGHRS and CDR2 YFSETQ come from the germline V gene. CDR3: CASSVTRDSGDTQYF. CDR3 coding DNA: TGCGCCAGCAGCGTAACCAGGGATTCGGGAGATACGCAGTATTTT. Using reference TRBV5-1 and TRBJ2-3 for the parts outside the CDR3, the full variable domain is KAGVTQTPRYLIKTRGQQVTLSCSPISGHRSVSWYQQTPGQGLQFLFEYFSETQRNKGNFPGRFSGRQFSNSRSEMNVSTLELGDSALYLCASSVTRDSGDTQYFGPGTRLTVL.

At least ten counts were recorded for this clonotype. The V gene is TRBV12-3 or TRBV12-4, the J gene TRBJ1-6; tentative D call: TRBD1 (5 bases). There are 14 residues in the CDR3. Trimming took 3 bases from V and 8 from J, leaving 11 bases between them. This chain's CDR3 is CASSFKAGHSPLHF. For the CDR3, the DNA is TGTGCCAGCAGTTTTAAGGCAGGGCATTCACCCCTCCACTTT.